This T cell receptor (beta chain) stems from a study of shared clonotypes between healthy human individuals. CDR1 SGHRS and CDR2 YFSETQ come from the germline V gene. V lost 4 bases and J lost 5, with 18 bases in between. This CDR3 is 15 amino acids long. TCRdb's copy holds only in-frame clones and misses some; the assay was immunoSEQ multiplex PCR. The sample comprises roughly 1 million clones, more than 75% of which are singletons, and approximately 0.52% rests with the top ten. This clonotype was sampled from a man aged 18-30 years in good health. Some clones in this sample may be carry-over from other donors' samples. This chain connects TRBV5-1 to TRBJ1-1; TRBD1 might be the D (5 bases). The sample consisted of memory CD4+ T cells from PBMCs. Subset in this sample: CD45RA-negative fraction. The CDR3 bases are TGCGCCAGCAGCCCCATGGGGGGGGTAGGGACTGAAGCTTTCTTT. Amino acid sequence: CASSPMGGVGTEAFF. The whole variable domain, filled in from reference TRBV5-1 and TRBJ1-1, reads KAGVTQTPRYLIKTRGQQVTLSCSPISGHRSVSWYQQTPGQGLQFLFEYFSETQRNKGNFPGRFSGRQFSNSRSEMNVSTLELGDSALYLCASSPMGGVGTEAFFGQGTRLTVV.